Presented here are 10 T cell receptor beta chains from one specimen sequenced in a study of T cell repertoires in cytomegalovirus infection. MiXCR, applied by TCRdb to the reads, yields one record per CDR3 protein. Of under 800,000 distinct CDR3 sequences in the sample, roughly 24% were seen once. The specimen sequenced was CD8+ T cells from PBMCs. Receptors were obtained from a human donor in good health (CMV status not recorded). Some clones in this sample may be carry-over from other donors' samples.

This clonotype was detected a few times. The chain carries TRBV7-8 and TRBJ2-1, with 8 bases aligning to TRBD1. The V segment lost 4 bases and the J segment 7 bases; nucleotides outside the gene matches: 12. CDR1 and CDR2 (germline): SGHVS, FQNEAQ. This CDR3 contains 16 residues. CDR3 residues: CASSSGTGPRYNEQFF. DNA of the CDR3: TGTGCCAGCAGCTCTGGGACAGGACCACGTTATAATGAGCAGTTCTTC.

This clonotype showed up many times. V usage is TRBV10-3 and J usage is TRBJ2-1, with a possible D match to TRBD2 (6 bases). The V and J ends lost 0 bases and 12 bases respectively, with 18 bases between them. The CDR3 covers 15 residues. The germline V gene encodes CDR1 ENHRY and CDR2 SYGVKD. The CDR3, as DNA: TGTGCCATCAGTGAGTCTGGTAGCGGTTTCCAATCGCAGTTCTTC. Protein: CAISESGSGFQSQFF.

This clonotype was found many times. The V gene is TRBV11-2, the J gene TRBJ2-2, with D unclear. CDR3 length: 12 amino acids. Germline CDR1 is SGHAT and CDR2 is FQNNGV. Trimming took off 4 bases at V and 6 bases at J, with 6 bases between the two ends. CDR3 sequence (DNA): TGTGCCAGCAGCTCCGAAGCCGGGGAGCTGTTTTTT. As protein: CASSSEAGELFF.

Note on this clonotype: This may be a read error, as it is one base from a much larger clone. V usage is TRBV6-4 and J usage is TRBJ1-1, with TRBD1 matching over 7 bases. The V gene end was trimmed by 3 bases and the J gene end by 4 bases; junction bases not matched to a gene: 2. The germline gives CDR1 MRHNA, CDR2 SNTAGT. The CDR3 loop spans 13 amino acids. The CDR3 protein is CASSETGVTEAFF. CDR3 in DNA: TGTGCCAGCAGTGAAACAGGGGTCACTGAAGCTTTCTTT.

A note on this clonotype: A much larger clone lies one base from this, so it may be a read error. This chain links TRBV7-2 with TRBJ2-1; D might be TRBD2 (5 bases). The germline CDR1 and CDR2 sequences are SGHTA and FQGNSA. The V end was cut by 5 bases, the J end by 7 bases, with 15 bases between. This CDR3 comprises 14 residues. This chain's CDR3 is CASSPYGEGNEQFF. CDR3 bases: TGTGCCAGCAGCCCGTACGGGGAAGGGAATGAGCAGTTCTTC.

This clonotype was recorded many times. The CDR3 spells CASSLKGANTGELFF. In nucleotides, the CDR3 is TGTGCCAGCAGCTTAAAGGGGGCGAACACCGGGGAGCTGTTTTTT. V and J are TRBV7-3 and TRBJ2-2; D perhaps matches TRBD1 (6 bases). Trimming left V 1 base short and J 0 bases short, with 6 bases between. The CDR3 is made up of 15 amino acids. Germline CDR1 is SGHTA and CDR2 is FQGTGA. The full variable domain, completed using reference TRBV7-3 and TRBJ2-2, is GAGVSQTPSNKVTEKGKYVELRCDPISGHTALYWYRQSLGQGPEFLIYFQGTGAADDSGLPNDRFFAVRPEGSVSTLKIQRTERGDSAVYLCASSLKGANTGELFFGEGSRLTVL.

The genes are TRBV9 and TRBJ2-1, with TRBD2 matching over 9 bases. The germline gives CDR1 SGDLS, CDR2 YYNGEE. The V gene end was trimmed by 3 bases and the J gene end by 3 bases; junction bases not matched to a gene: 4. The CDR3 runs to 15 residues. CDR3 DNA: TGTGCCAGCAGCGCTAGCGGGGCTGGCTACAATGAGCAGTTCTTC. Translating it yields CASSASGAGYNEQFF.

The chain recombines TRBV7-6 with TRBJ2-1; 7 bases align to TRBD1. CDR1 and CDR2 (germline): SGHVS, FNYEAQ. The V and J ends lost 5 bases and 6 bases, in that order; junction bases with no gene match: 4. The CDR3 extends over 13 amino acids. CDR3 residues: CASSTDRVNEQFF. The CDR3 DNA reads TGTGCCAGCAGCACAGACAGGGTCAATGAGCAGTTCTTC.

This clonotype was counted between two and nine times. The rearrangement uses TRBV29-1 and TRBJ1-1; maybe TRBD1 (5 bases). Deletions cut 4 bases from V and 0 bases from J, with 12 bases between. From germline, CDR1 is SQVTM and CDR2 ANQGSEA. This CDR3 contains 14 residues. CDR3 in DNA: TGCAGCGTTGGAGGGGCGCGGGTGAACACTGAAGCTTTCTTT. It specifies CSVGGARVNTEAFF.

The sample holds a few counts of this clonotype. The gene calls are TRBV20-1 and TRBJ2-2; 11 bases match TRBD1. Germline CDR1 and CDR2: DFQATT and SNEGSKA (reference sequence). This CDR3 has 13 amino acids. Trimming took 6 bases from V and 6 from J; bases not matched to a gene: 3. The DNA of the CDR3 is TGCAGTGCATGGGACAGGGGGTCCGGGGAGCTGTTTTTT. This translates into CSAWDRGSGELFF.